The 27 T cell receptor beta chains presented below share a single source sample, sequenced in a study of low-dose radiotherapy and immunotherapy resistance in tumors. TRAV and TRBV primers primed cDNA for both TCRalpha and TCRbeta. It was with a constant-region primer and a V-primer adapter that TCRs were amplified over around 19 PCR cycles. TCRdb re-called the reads with MiXCR, one entry per CDR3 protein. The sample contains tens of thousands of distinct CDR3 sequences, roughly a sixth of which appear only once. Specified time point: before trial treatment. The specimen comprised PBMCs, sampled before treatment. All receptors derive from a male donor with prostate cancer.

There are many counts of this clonotype. The CDR3 here is CASSSSGGTEETQYF. The CDR3 DNA reads as TGTGCCAGCAGCTCTAGCGGGGGGACTGAAGAGACCCAGTACTTC. This chain uses TRBV12-3 or TRBV12-4 with TRBJ2-5, with 11 nucleotides matching TRBD2. V was clipped by 6 bases and J by 3 bases; unmatched bases: 6. There are 15 residues in the CDR3.

This clonotype was seen many times. The chain links TRBV5-1 to TRBJ1-1; unclear D gene. This CDR3 has 14 residues. Trimming cost V 5 bases and J 4 bases, with 15 bases left between them. The germline V gene encodes CDR1 SGHRS and CDR2 YFSETQ. The CDR3 sequence is CASSSDLVGTEAFF. The CDR3 nucleotides read TGCGCCAGCAGTAGCGATTTGGTCGGCACTGAAGCTTTCTTT.

This clonotype showed up many times. The junction departs from the called germline gene at one end, perhaps through a read error. This rearrangement joins TRBV5-1 to TRBJ2-7; TRBD1 agrees at 11 bases. CDR3 size: 14 residues. Germline values: CDR1 SGHRS, CDR2 YFSETQ. Here the CDR3 DNA reads TGTGCCAGCAGCCCCGGGACAGGGGGCTACGAGCAGTACTTC. Translation: CASSPGTGGYEQYF.

This rearrangement joins TRBV7-9 to TRBJ2-7; D tentatively fits TRBD1 or TRBD2 (5 bases each). The germline CDR1 and CDR2 sequences are SEHNR and FQNEAQ (reference sequence). CDR3 length: 13 residues. Deletions cut 3 bases from V and 12 bases from J, with 18 bases between. The CDR3 sequence is CASSLDRGGGRYF. In DNA form, the CDR3 reads TGTGCCAGCAGCTTGGATAGGGGCGGAGGACGGTACTTC.

Concerning this clonotype: Only one base separates this from a far larger clonotype, so it likely reflects a read error. The chain recombines TRBV6-1 with TRBJ2-1; 11 nucleotides match TRBD2. CDR3 size: 15 residues. The V segment lost 5 bases and the J segment 10 bases; nucleotides outside the gene matches: 10. Germline V lookup: CDR1 MNHNS, CDR2 SASEGT. Written as DNA, the CDR3 is TGTGCCAGCAGTCCGGAGACTAGCGGGACCTACGAGCAGTTCTTC. It translates to CASSPETSGTYEQFF.

This clonotype was observed many times. The chain couples TRBV6-1 to TRBJ1-1; a weak D match, TRBD1 (6 bases). The V and J ends lost 1 base and 11 bases respectively, with 11 bases between them. The germline V gene encodes CDR1 MNHNS and CDR2 SASEGT. The CDR3 covers 12 residues. The CDR3 region is CASSEERGGAFF. The CDR3 nucleotides read TGTGCCAGCAGTGAAGAGAGGGGGGGGGCTTTCTTT.

Many counts were recorded for this clonotype. This sequence joins TRBV20-1 and TRBJ1-5, with 7 positions matching TRBD1. From germline, CDR1 is DFQATT and CDR2 SNEGSKA (reference sequence). The J segment lost 2 bases and the V segment lost 3 bases, leaving 4 bases of the junction unmatched. This CDR3 has 14 amino acids. This chain's CDR3 is CSASRQGGNQPQHF. CDR3 nucleotides: TGCAGTGCTAGCCGACAGGGCGGCAATCAGCCCCAGCATTTT.

At least ten counts were recorded for this clonotype. The chain recombines TRBV12-3 or TRBV12-4 with TRBJ1-1; the match to TRBD1 covers 7 bases. The CDR3 runs to 14 residues. Trimming took 7 bases from V and 5 from J; bases not matched to a gene: 10. CDR3 sequence (DNA): TGTGCCAGCATCCCACAGGGGACACTAACTGAAGCTTTCTTT. This encodes CASIPQGTLTEAFF.

This clonotype was counted many times. This chain connects TRBV19 to TRBJ1-4; 9 nucleotides match TRBD1. Germline assignment: CDR1 LNHDA and CDR2 SQIVND (reference sequence). There are 13 residues in the CDR3. The V and J ends lost 4 bases and 7 bases, in that order; junction bases with no gene match: 1. CDR3 in DNA: TGTGCCAGTAGTACGGGACAGGGTGAAAAACTGTTTTTT. It specifies CASSTGQGEKLFF.

This clonotype was detected many times. The gene calls are TRBV29-1 and TRBJ2-3; D is possibly TRBD2 (7 bases). Germline CDR1 is SQVTM and CDR2 is ANQGSEA. The CDR3 totals 17 residues. Trimming took 0 bases from V and 0 from J, leaving 16 bases between them. The CDR3 is CSVEEYKGGGSTDTQYF. Written as DNA, the CDR3 is TGCAGCGTTGAAGAATATAAGGGCGGGGGCAGCACAGATACGCAGTATTTT.

In its sample, this clonotype was seen many times. This chain links TRBV5-1 with TRBJ2-1; D is undetermined. Germline V lookup: CDR1 SGHRS, CDR2 YFSETQ. Between the trimmed V and J ends, which lost 4 bases and 5 bases, there was a span of 10 bases. The CDR3 length is 13 residues. CDR3 in DNA: TGCGCCAGCAGCACCAGACAAGACAATGAGCAGTTCTTC. It specifies CASSTRQDNEQFF.

This clonotype was observed many times. The chain employs TRBV13 and TRBJ1-6; D uncertain. Trimming stripped 0 bases from V and 14 bases from J, with 14 bases between. Germline V gives CDR1 PRHDT, CDR2 FYEKMQ (reference sequence). The CDR3 has 14 residues. Here the CDR3 DNA reads TGTGCCAGCAGCTTAGGGTCAACAGTGGGCGCCCTCCACTTT. Protein: CASSLGSTVGALHF.

Ten or more counts support this clonotype. The chain is built from TRBV12-3 or TRBV12-4 and TRBJ1-2; 7 nucleotides line up with TRBD1. CDR3 length equals 13 residues. The V segment lost 6 bases and the J segment 7 bases; nucleotides outside the gene matches: 8. The CDR3 region has the DNA TGTGCCAGCAGCCGCGACAGGGCATTTGGCTACACCTTC. It yields the protein CASSRDRAFGYTF.

This clonotype occurred many times. DNA for the CDR3: TGTGCCTTTGTGGGCCAGGGAATGAGCTATGGCTACACCTTC. It translates to CAFVGQGMSYGYTF. The chain is built from TRBV30 and TRBJ1-2, with D possibly matching TRBD1 (5 bases). Trimming took 7 bases from V and 4 from J, leaving 19 bases between them. CDR1 is GTSNPN and CDR2 is SVGIG in the germline V gene (reference sequence). This CDR3 spans 14 amino acids.

In this sample, this clonotype turned up many times. The V and J genes are TRBV5-4 and TRBJ2-3, with a tentative D call TRBD2 (5 bases). CDR3 size: 14 residues. V lost 4 bases, J lost 3 bases, and 12 bases lay in between. Germline V lookup: CDR1 SGHNT, CDR2 YYREEE (reference sequence). The CDR3 sequence: CASSRPGTTDTQYF. In DNA form, the CDR3 reads TGTGCCAGCAGCCGTCCGGGAACAACAGATACGCAGTATTTT. The whole variable domain, remainder taken from reference TRBV5-4 and TRBJ2-3, is ETGVTQSPTHLIKTRGQQVTLRCSSQSGHNTVSWYQQALGQGPQFIFQYYREEENGRGNFPPRFSGLQFPNYSSELNVNALELDDSALYLCASSRPGTTDTQYFGPGTRLTVL.

In this sample, this clonotype turned up many times. The rearrangement joins TRBV27 to TRBJ2-7; possible D gene TRBD2, 7 bases. CDR3 size: 15 residues. V lost 2 bases to trimming and J lost 2 bases, with 13 bases between them. Germline CDR1 is MNHEY and CDR2 is SMNVEV (reference sequence). The CDR3 bases are TGTGCCAGCAGTTTAAGGGGGGGCCTCCCCTACGAGCAGTACTTC. Encoded protein: CASSLRGGLPYEQYF.

This clonotype showed up many times. At one boundary the junction diverges from the germline segment, which might be a read error. This chain joins TRBV4-1 and TRBJ2-1; 8 bases map to TRBD2. CDR3 size: 14 residues. Per germline, CDR1 MGHRA and CDR2 YSYEKL. CDR3 in DNA: TGTGCCAGCAGCCTATCCGGGACTAGCAATGAGCAGTTCTTC. This translates into CASSLSGTSNEQFF.

This clonotype was counted ten times or more. The chain uses TRBV7-9 and TRBJ1-6; tentatively, D is TRBD1 (5 bases). Trimming cost V 5 bases and J 7 bases, with 12 bases left between them. Germline CDR1 is SEHNR and CDR2 is FQNEAQ (reference sequence). This CDR3 is 14 amino acids long. CDR3 residues: CASSNRDPNSPLHF. The CDR3 region has the DNA TGTGCCAGCAGCAACCGGGACCCCAATTCACCCCTCCACTTT.

This clonotype was detected many times. V gene TRBV3-1 combines with J gene TRBJ2-5, with a tentative D call TRBD2 (5 bases). Germline V CDR1 and CDR2: LGHDT, YNNKEL (reference sequence). The CDR3 has 14 amino acids. Trimming stripped 1 base from V and 7 bases from J, with 13 bases between. The CDR3 coding sequence is TGTGCCAGCAGCCAAGGCAGCGGCTCAGGGACCCAGTACTTC. It specifies CASSQGSGSGTQYF.

V gene TRBV28 combines with J gene TRBJ2-1; TRBD1 agrees at 8 bases. V shed 6 bases and J 7 bases; nucleotides not matched to a gene: 14. The CDR3 has 16 amino acids. Germline V gene sequence: CDR1 MDHEN, CDR2 SYDVKM. Here the CDR3 DNA reads TGTGCCAGCAGGGCCCCCCAGGGGGCAGGTCGGAATGAGCAGTTCTTC. Amino acids: CASRAPQGAGRNEQFF.

This clonotype was counted ten times or more. The V call is TRBV29-1, the J call TRBJ2-7; the D is unclear. This CDR3 contains 14 residues. With 1 base removed from V and 3 bases from J, the gap between germline ends came to 13 bases. Germline V lookup: CDR1 SQVTM, CDR2 ANQGSEA. CDR3 in DNA: TGCAGCGTTGAAGTAAAAGGAGAAGGCTACGAGCAGTACTTC. This translates into CSVEVKGEGYEQYF.

The V gene is TRBV5-1, the J gene TRBJ1-1; D perhaps matches TRBD1 (5 bases). Germline V CDR1 and CDR2: SGHRS, YFSETQ. V lost 4 bases and J 7 bases, leaving 17 bases between the germline ends. The CDR3 extends over 14 amino acids. As DNA, the CDR3 is TGCGCCAGCAGCCTCGGGTGGGGCCTTAATGAAGCTTTCTTT. Translating it yields CASSLGWGLNEAFF. Combining the CDR3 with reference TRBV5-1 and TRBJ1-1 gives the whole variable domain KAGVTQTPRYLIKTRGQQVTLSCSPISGHRSVSWYQQTPGQGLQFLFEYFSETQRNKGNFPGRFSGRQFSNSRSEMNVSTLELGDSALYLCASSLGWGLNEAFFGQGTRLTVV.

Notes on this clonotype: A far larger clone is only one base removed, so a read error is likely. The V call is TRBV5-3, the J call TRBJ1-1, with 9 bases fitting TRBD1. TRBV5-3 is an open reading frame, and its role is uncertain. This CDR3 region has 13 residues. The CDR3 is CVSSRQGDTEAFF. The CDR3 bases are TGTGTCAGCAGCAGACAGGGGGACACTGAAGCTTTCTTT.

This clonotype showed up many times. The gene calls are TRBV20-1 and TRBJ2-3; the match to TRBD2 covers 9 bases. V shed 3 bases and J 5 bases; nucleotides not matched to a gene: 6. The CDR3 is 14 amino acids. CDR1 is DFQATT and CDR2 is SNEGSKA in the germline V gene (reference sequence). CDR3 region: CSASRGGAIDTQYF. CDR3 DNA sequence: TGCAGTGCTAGTCGCGGGGGGGCAATAGATACGCAGTATTTT.

This clonotype appeared many times. The V and J genes are TRBV6-6 and TRBJ1-5, with 11 bases fitting TRBD1. The CDR3 is 17 residues long. Trimming at V came to 0 bases and at J to 1 base, leaving 2 bases not matched to a gene. CDR1 and CDR2 from the germline V gene are MNHNY and SVGAGI (reference sequence). The CDR3 region is CASSYSGQGVSNQPQHF. The CDR3 nucleotides read TGTGCCAGCAGTTACTCGGGACAGGGGGTGAGCAATCAGCCCCAGCATTTT.

This clonotype was seen at least ten times. CDR3: CSAREAGSNYEQYF. In DNA form, the CDR3 reads TGCAGTGCTAGAGAGGCAGGCTCAAACTACGAGCAGTACTTC. This sequence joins TRBV20-1 and TRBJ2-7; no reliable D call. V lost 0 bases to trimming and J lost 3 bases, with 12 bases between them. This CDR3 contains 14 residues. The germline CDR1 and CDR2 sequences are DFQATT and SNEGSKA (reference sequence).

This clonotype was seen many times. The chain carries TRBV6-5 and TRBJ2-6; 12 bases are a match to TRBD1. Germline V gene data show CDR1 as MNHEY and CDR2 as SVGAGI. CDR3 length: 20 residues. Losses at the gene ends were 0 bases for V and 4 bases for J; bases not matched to a gene: 10. The CDR3 DNA reads as TGTGCCAGCAGTTACTCGAGTCCGGGACAGGGGGCGGCAGGGGCCAACGTCCTGACTTTC. Its protein product is CASSYSSPGQGAAGANVLTF.